The present TCR beta chain was sequenced within a study of OX40 agonist ivuxolimab in advanced cancers. The overall study: Patients assigned to dose escalation were diagnosed with hepatocellular carcinoma, melanoma, renal cell or head and neck cancer.

As concerns this clone: The target antigen is unknown.

Study-wide findings and caveats: Low normalized T-cell clonal expansion also characterized some of the nonresponders.

The assay was immunoSEQ multiplex PCR, and TCRdb's table has in-frame clones only and misses some. The data hold 95,000 to 110,000 clones, with less than 95% observed a single time. The sequence was collected from an adult with an advanced solid tumor such as melanoma, head and neck, liver or kidney cancer. The sequenced sample was CD4+ or CD8+ T cells sorted from blood, obtained in a trial of the OX40 agonist ivuxolimab.

The CDR3 nucleotides read TGTGCCAGCAGTTTGGGCCAGGAACCCTACGAGCAGTACTTC. Translating it yields CASSLGQEPYEQYF. The chain employs TRBV27 and TRBJ2-7; no definite D call. The V end was cut by 3 bases, the J end by 2 bases, with 11 bases between. The CDR3 has 14 residues. Germline-derived CDR1 and CDR2 are MNHEY and SMNVEV (reference sequence).